The entry below describes one T cell receptor (beta chain). Antigen: not known. The authors' processing: Productive clonotypes were detectable down to 2.59 x 10-5 frequency. Clones were read by immunoSEQ multiplex PCR, and TCRdb kept only the in-frame ones, dropping some. For V, J and clone size, that table is used; D and trimming come from the DNA. The sample consists of fewer than 35,000 clones, 88% of them appearing once. The record originates from a study of STAT5B mutations in CD4+ large granular lymphocyte leukemia. Findings and caveats of the study: Compared with healthy controls (2/35), patient top clones favored TRBV06 (8/27). Without HLA matching, higher CD4+ than CD8+ T-LGLL clonality could reflect small sample size.

Healthy controls were blood donor buffy coats. Germline CDR1 is WNHNN and CDR2 is SYGVQD (reference sequence). The J segment lost 1 base and the V segment lost 2 bases, leaving 1 base of the junction unmatched. This CDR3 is 15 amino acids long. Sequencing used CD4+ T cells from blood buffy coats. The chain employs TRBV10-1 and TRBJ1-1; 10 bases align to TRBD1. The sequence was obtained from a human donor in good health. The CDR3 reads CASSERTGGNTEAFF. The DNA of the CDR3 is TGCGCCAGCAGTGAGCGGACAGGGGGGAACACTGAAGCTTTCTTT.